The rows below give T cell receptor beta chains drawn from one sample of a study of cytomegalovirus exposure and HLA in healthy donors. Sequenced by immunoSEQ multiplex PCR; TCRdb stores in-frame clones only, minus some. The sample has fewer than 100,000 clones, around three quarters seen once. Sequencing was performed on PBMCs. Source of these receptors: a man aged 55 to 69 in good health and CMV-seropositive. Each CDR3 is given with its conserved first and last residue. Each record gives: V gene, J gene, clone size, D gene, CDR3 protein, CDR3 DNA. A D gene is named only where the DNA matches it firmly. Expanded clones are given a class, and other clones once, few, many or no size at all.

>TRBV5-6|TRBJ2-2|NA|NA
CASSSGIAPGELFF
TGTGCCAGCAGCTCAGGAATAGCGCCCGGGGAGCTGTTTTTT
>TRBV7-9|TRBJ2-7|NA|NA
CASSFYSSYEQYF
TGTGCCAGCAGCTTTTACAGCTCCTACGAGCAGTACTTC
>TRBV19|TRBJ2-4|NA|NA
CASSIEDSLAKNIQYF
TGTGCCAGTAGTATAGAGGACAGTCTAGCCAAAAACATTCAGTACTTC
>TRBV7-6|TRBJ1-6|NA|TRBD1
CASSPGTTGQYNSPLHF
TGTGCCAGCAGCCCCGGAACTACGGGACAGTATAATTCACCCCTCCACTTT
>TRBV4-2|TRBJ2-7|NA|NA
CASSQERGGRYEQYF
TGTGCCAGCAGCCAAGAGAGGGGGGGCCGCTACGAGCAGTACTTC
>TRBV5-1|TRBJ1-1|NA|TRBD1
CASRPQGAPGTEAFF
TGCGCCAGCAGGCCTCAGGGGGCGCCGGGCACTGAAGCTTTCTTT
>TRBV19|TRBJ1-2|once|NA
CASSRDGLSGGYTF
TGTGCCAGTAGCCGGGACGGACTATCGGGGGGCTACACCTTC
>TRBV6-6|TRBJ2-2|NA|NA
CASSQDNTGSGELFF
TGTGCCAGCAGCCAGGACAACACCGGGTCCGGGGAGCTGTTTTTT
>TRBV29-1|TRBJ2-2|NA|TRBD2
CSVGGGPNTGELFF
TGCAGCGTTGGGGGGGGACCGAACACCGGGGAGCTGTTTTTT
>TRBV12-5|TRBJ2-7|NA|NA
CASGLALGGSYEQYF
TGTGCTAGTGGTTTGGCCCTGGGGGGCTCCTACGAGCAGTACTTC
>TRBV9|TRBJ2-5|once|TRBD2
CASSETSGGLETQYF
TGTGCCAGCAGCGAGACTAGCGGGGGCTTAGAGACCCAGTACTTC
>TRBV6-1|TRBJ2-3|NA|NA
CASSARTGVGTDTQYF
TGTGCCAGCAGTGCTCGGACGGGGGTTGGCACAGATACGCAGTATTTT
>TRBV14|TRBJ1-2|NA|TRBD1
CASRSSGTGGSGGYTF
TGTGCCAGCAGATCAAGCGGGACAGGGGGCAGCGGTGGCTACACCTTC
>TRBV19|TRBJ2-1|NA|TRBD1
CASSPGQWAHNEQFF
TGTGCCAGTAGCCCGGGACAGTGGGCCCACAATGAGCAGTTCTTC
>TRBV6-6|TRBJ1-5|NA|TRBD1
CASRSSGGPNQPQHF
TGTGCCAGCAGATCCTCAGGGGGCCCGAATCAGCCCCAGCATTTT
>TRBV5-4|TRBJ2-1|NA|TRBD1
CASSHTGGRRFF
TGTGCCAGCAGCCATACAGGGGGCAGACGGTTCTTC
>TRBV6-5|TRBJ2-3|NA|TRBD1
CASSQQGVPTDTQYF
TGTGCCAGCAGTCAACAGGGGGTGCCCACAGATACGCAGTATTTT
>TRBV5-4|TRBJ2-7|medium-sized|TRBD1
CASSPRGQGYEQYF
TGTGCCAGCAGCCCCAGGGGACAGGGATACGAGCAGTACTTC
>TRBV27|TRBJ2-7|NA|NA
CASSSIGGAGYEQYF
TGTGCCAGCAGTTCGATCGGGGGTGCGGGCTACGAGCAGTACTTC
>TRBV4-2|TRBJ2-3|once|NA
CASSQSVRLGGRTDTQYF
TGTGCCAGCAGCCAGAGCGTGAGACTAGGAGGTCGCACAGATACGCAGTATTTT
>TRBV18|TRBJ2-5|once|NA
CASSPLSGTQYF
TGTGCCAGCTCACCACTATCCGGGACCCAGTACTTC
>TRBV6-4|TRBJ1-1|NA|TRBD1
CASSETGGFGTEAFF
TGTGCCAGCAGTGAGACAGGGGGCTTCGGCACTGAAGCTTTCTTT
>TRBV5-1|TRBJ2-7|few|NA
CASSLAGTGSYEQYF
TGCGCCAGCAGCTTGGCCGGGACTGGATCCTACGAGCAGTACTTC
>TRBV7-9|TRBJ1-1|NA|NA
CASSFSGDTEAFF
TGTGCCAGCAGCTTTAGTGGAGACACTGAAGCTTTCTTT
>TRBV19|TRBJ1-3|NA|TRBD1
CASSPDRVAGNTIYF
TGTGCCAGTAGTCCCGACAGGGTAGCTGGAAACACCATATATTTT
>TRBV6-5|TRBJ2-7|NA|NA
CASSKNYEQYF
TGTGCCAGCTCCAAAAACTACGAGCAGTACTTC
>TRBV30|TRBJ1-5|NA|NA
CALGLGLDQPQHF
TGTGCCCTCGGACTAGGCCTAGATCAGCCCCAGCATTTT
>TRBV9|TRBJ2-5|once|TRBD1
CASSLRTGGSGETQYF
TGTGCCAGCAGCCTTCGGACAGGGGGCTCGGGTGAGACCCAGTACTTC
>TRBV6-6|TRBJ1-2|NA|TRBD1
CASSRDRRGYTF
TGTGCCAGCAGTAGGGACAGGCGCGGCTACACCTTC
>TRBV15|TRBJ2-7|NA|TRBD2
CATSRDPPGGIGSYEQYF
TGTGCCACCAGCAGAGATCCTCCCGGGGGGATCGGCTCCTACGAGCAGTACTTC
>TRBV11-2|TRBJ1-6|NA|TRBD1
CASSFGTGASPLHF
TGTGCCAGCAGCTTCGGGACAGGGGCCTCACCCCTCCACTTT
>TRBV13|TRBJ2-2|NA|NA
CASSHGAGELFF
TGTGCCAGCAGCCATGGAGCCGGGGAGCTGTTTTTT
>TRBV9|TRBJ2-3|NA|TRBD2
CASSVGESGGATDTQYF
TGTGCCAGCAGCGTAGGAGAAAGCGGGGGGGCAACAGATACGCAGTATTTT
>TRBV13|TRBJ1-3|NA|NA
CASSFYRSGNTIYF
TGTGCCAGCAGCTTTTACAGGTCCGGAAACACCATATATTTT
>TRBV10-3|TRBJ1-5|few|NA
CAISEGLQPQHF
TGTGCCATCAGTGAGGGGCTTCAGCCCCAGCATTTT
>TRBV19|TRBJ1-5|NA|NA
CASSPLGGYSNQPQHF
TGTGCCAGTAGTCCCCTGGGAGGGTATAGCAATCAGCCCCAGCATTTT
>TRBV18|TRBJ1-1|NA|NA
CASSPPSGKNTEAFF
TGTGCCAGCTCCCCACCGTCGGGGAAGAACACTGAAGCTTTCTTT
>TRBV18|TRBJ1-1|once|NA
CASSRRETEAFF
TGTGCCAGCTCTCGCCGGGAGACTGAAGCTTTCTTT
>TRBV6-5|TRBJ2-7|NA|TRBD1
CASSYSGDSNYEQYF
TGTGCCAGCAGTTACTCCGGGGACAGCAATTACGAGCAGTACTTC
>TRBV9|TRBJ2-3|NA|TRBD2
CASSVAGRADTQYF
TGTGCCAGCAGCGTAGCGGGGAGGGCAGATACGCAGTATTTT
>TRBV11-1|TRBJ2-7|NA|NA
CASSLTGIHEQYF
TGTGCCAGCAGCTTAACAGGGATCCACGAGCAGTACTTC
>TRBV2|TRBJ2-2|NA|NA
CASSEYIPGELFF
TGTGCCAGCAGTGAATATATTCCCGGGGAGCTGTTTTTT
>TRBV25-1|TRBJ1-6|NA|NA
CASSTPLGGGSPLHF
TGTGCCAGCAGTACTCCCCTCGGGGGTGGCTCACCCCTCCACTTT
>TRBV6-6|TRBJ2-4|NA|TRBD1
CASSDRGGTKNIQYF
TGTGCCAGCAGCGACAGGGGGGGGACCAAAAACATTCAGTACTTC
>TRBV6-5|TRBJ1-5|NA|NA
CASSRTALPGEPQHF
TGTGCCAGCAGTCGGACTGCATTACCGGGGGAGCCCCAGCATTTT
>TRBV6-5|TRBJ1-4|NA|TRBD1
CASSYLGQGFEKLFF
TGTGCCAGCAGTTACCTGGGACAGGGGTTTGAAAAACTGTTTTTT
>TRBV27|TRBJ1-2|NA|TRBD1
CASSSIGQGMSGYTF
TGTGCCAGCAGTTCAATTGGACAGGGGATGTCCGGCTACACCTTC
>TRBV12-5|TRBJ2-7|NA|TRBD1
CASGLGVRGREQYF
TGTGCTAGTGGTTTGGGCGTCAGGGGGCGCGAGCAGTACTTC